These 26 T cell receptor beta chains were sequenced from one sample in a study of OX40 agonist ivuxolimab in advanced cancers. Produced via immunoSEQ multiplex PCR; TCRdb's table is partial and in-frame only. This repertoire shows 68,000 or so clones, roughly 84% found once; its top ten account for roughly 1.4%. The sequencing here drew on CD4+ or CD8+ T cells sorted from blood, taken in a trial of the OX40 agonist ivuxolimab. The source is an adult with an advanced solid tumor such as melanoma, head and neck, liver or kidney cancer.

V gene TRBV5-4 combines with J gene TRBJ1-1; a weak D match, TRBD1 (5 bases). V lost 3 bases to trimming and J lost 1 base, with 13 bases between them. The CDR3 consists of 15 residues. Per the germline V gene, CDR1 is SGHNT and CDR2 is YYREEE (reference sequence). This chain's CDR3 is CASSWGRLGNTEAFF. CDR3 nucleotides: TGTGCCAGCAGCTGGGGCAGATTGGGGAACACTGAAGCTTTCTTT.

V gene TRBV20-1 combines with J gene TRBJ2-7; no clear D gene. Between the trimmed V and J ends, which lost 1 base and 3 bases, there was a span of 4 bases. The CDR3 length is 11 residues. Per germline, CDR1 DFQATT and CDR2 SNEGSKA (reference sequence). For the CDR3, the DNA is TGCAGTGCTAGAGGGGGCTACGAGCAGTACTTC. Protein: CSARGGYEQYF.

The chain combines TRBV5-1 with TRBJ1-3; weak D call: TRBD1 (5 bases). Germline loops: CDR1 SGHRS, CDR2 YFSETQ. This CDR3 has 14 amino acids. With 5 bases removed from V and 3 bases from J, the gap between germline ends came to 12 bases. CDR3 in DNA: TGCGCCAGCAGTTCGGGACGGAATGGAAACACCATATATTTT. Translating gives CASSSGRNGNTIYF.

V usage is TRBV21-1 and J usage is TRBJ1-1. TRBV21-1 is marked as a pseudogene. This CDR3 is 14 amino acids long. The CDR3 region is CASSKDRASTEAFF. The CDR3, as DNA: TGTGCCAGCAGCAAAGATCGGGCGAGCACTGAAGCTTTCTTT.

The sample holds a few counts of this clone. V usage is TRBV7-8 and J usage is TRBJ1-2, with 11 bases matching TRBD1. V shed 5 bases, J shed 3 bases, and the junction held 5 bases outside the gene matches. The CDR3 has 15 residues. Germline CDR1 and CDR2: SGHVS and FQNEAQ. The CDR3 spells CASSRGQGAYYGYTF. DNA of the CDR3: TGTGCCAGCAGCCGTGGACAGGGGGCATACTATGGCTACACCTTC.

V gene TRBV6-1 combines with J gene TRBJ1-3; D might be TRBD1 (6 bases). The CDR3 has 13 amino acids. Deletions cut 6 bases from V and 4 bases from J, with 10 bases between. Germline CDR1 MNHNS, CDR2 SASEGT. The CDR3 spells CASRLGQGNTIYF. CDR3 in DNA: TGTGCCAGCAGACTCGGACAGGGAAACACCATATATTTT.

The CDR3 nucleotides read TGTGCCAGCAGCTTCGGAGGGACAGGGTTGACCTACAATGAGCAGTTCTTC. Encoded protein: CASSFGGTGLTYNEQFF. The chain is built from TRBV5-6 and TRBJ2-1; 9 bases are a match to TRBD1. V shed 2 bases and J 2 bases; nucleotides not matched to a gene: 8. Germline values: CDR1 SGHDT, CDR2 YYEEEE. This CDR3 contains 17 residues.

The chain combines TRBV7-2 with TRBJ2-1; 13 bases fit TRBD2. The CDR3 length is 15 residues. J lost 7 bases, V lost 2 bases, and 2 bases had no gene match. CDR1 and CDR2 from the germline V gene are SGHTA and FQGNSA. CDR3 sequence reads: CASSLTSGGANEQFF. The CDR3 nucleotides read TGTGCCAGCAGCTTAACTAGCGGGGGGGCTAATGAGCAGTTCTTC.

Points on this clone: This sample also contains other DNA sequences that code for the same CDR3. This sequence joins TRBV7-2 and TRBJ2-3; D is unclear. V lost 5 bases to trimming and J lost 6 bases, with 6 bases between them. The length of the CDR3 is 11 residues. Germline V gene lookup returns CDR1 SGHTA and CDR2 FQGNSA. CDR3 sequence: CASSPQDTQYF. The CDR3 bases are TGTGCCAGCAGCCCCCAGGATACGCAGTATTTT.

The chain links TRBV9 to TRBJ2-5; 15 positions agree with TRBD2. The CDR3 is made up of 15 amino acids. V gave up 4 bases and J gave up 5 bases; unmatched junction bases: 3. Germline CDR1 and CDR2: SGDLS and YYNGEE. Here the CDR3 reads CASSSGTSGGETQYF. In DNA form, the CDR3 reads TGTGCCAGCAGCTCCGGGACTAGCGGGGGGGAGACCCAGTACTTC. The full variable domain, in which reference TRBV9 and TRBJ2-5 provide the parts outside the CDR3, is DSGVTQTPKHLITATGQRVTLRCSPRSGDLSVYWYQQSLDQGLQFLIQYYNGEERAKGNILERFSAQQFPDLHSELNLSSLELGDSALYFCASSSGTSGGETQYFGPGTRLLVL.

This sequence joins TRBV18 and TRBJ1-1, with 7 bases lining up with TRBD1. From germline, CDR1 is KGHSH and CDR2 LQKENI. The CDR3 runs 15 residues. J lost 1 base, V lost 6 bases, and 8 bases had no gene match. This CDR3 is CASSPRQGQNTEAFF. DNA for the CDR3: TGTGCCAGCTCGCCTAGACAGGGACAGAACACTGAAGCTTTCTTT.

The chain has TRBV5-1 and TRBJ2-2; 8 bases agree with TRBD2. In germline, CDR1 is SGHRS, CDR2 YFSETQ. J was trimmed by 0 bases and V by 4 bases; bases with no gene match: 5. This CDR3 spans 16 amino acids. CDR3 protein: CASSRGTSSNTGELFF. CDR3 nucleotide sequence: TGCGCCAGCAGCCGCGGGACTAGTTCGAACACCGGGGAGCTGTTTTTT.

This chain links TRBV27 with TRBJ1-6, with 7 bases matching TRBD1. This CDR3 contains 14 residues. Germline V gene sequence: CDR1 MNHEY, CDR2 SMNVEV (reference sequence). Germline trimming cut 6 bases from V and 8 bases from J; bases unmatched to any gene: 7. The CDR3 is CASSRGDRHSPLHF. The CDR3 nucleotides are TGTGCCAGCAGCCGTGGGGACAGACATTCACCCCTCCACTTT.

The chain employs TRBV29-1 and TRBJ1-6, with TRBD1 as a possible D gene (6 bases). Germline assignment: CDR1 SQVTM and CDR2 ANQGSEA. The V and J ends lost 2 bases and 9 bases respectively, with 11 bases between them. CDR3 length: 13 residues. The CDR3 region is CSVETGKGSPLHF. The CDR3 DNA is TGCAGCGTTGAAACAGGGAAGGGTTCACCCCTCCACTTT.

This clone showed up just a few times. The chain's CDR3 is CSVATGGETQYF. CDR3 DNA: TGCAGCGTTGCAACAGGGGGAGAGACCCAGTACTTC. The rearrangement joins TRBV29-1 to TRBJ2-5, with TRBD1 identical over 8 bases. The germline CDR1 and CDR2 sequences are SQVTM and ANQGSEA. V was pared by 4 bases and J by 4 bases, with 2 bases of the junction left unmatched. CDR3 length equals 12 residues.

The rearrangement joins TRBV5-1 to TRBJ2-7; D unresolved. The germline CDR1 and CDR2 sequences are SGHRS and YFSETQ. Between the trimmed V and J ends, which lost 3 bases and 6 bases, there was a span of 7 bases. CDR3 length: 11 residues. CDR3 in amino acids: CASSYHGEQYF. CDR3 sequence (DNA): TGCGCCAGCAGCTATCACGGCGAGCAGTACTTC.

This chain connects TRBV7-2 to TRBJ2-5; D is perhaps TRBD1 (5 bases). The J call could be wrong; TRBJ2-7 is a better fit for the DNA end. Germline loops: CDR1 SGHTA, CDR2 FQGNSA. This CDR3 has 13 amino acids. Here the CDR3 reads CASSLGGHYEQYF. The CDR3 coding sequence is TGTGCCAGCAGCTTAGGGGGCCACTACGAGCAGTACTTC.

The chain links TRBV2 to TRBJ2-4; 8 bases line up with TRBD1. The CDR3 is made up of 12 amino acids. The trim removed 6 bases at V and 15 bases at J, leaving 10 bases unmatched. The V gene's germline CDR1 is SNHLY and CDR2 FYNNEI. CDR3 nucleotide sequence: TGTGCCAGCAGCCAGGACAGGGTTGATGGGTACTTC. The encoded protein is CASSQDRVDGYF.

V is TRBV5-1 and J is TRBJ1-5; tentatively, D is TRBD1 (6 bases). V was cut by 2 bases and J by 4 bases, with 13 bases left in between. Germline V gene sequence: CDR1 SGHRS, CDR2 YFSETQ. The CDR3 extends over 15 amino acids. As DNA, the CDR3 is TGCGCCAGCAGCTTAATGTCAGGGGAAAATCAGCCCCAGCATTTT. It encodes CASSLMSGENQPQHF.

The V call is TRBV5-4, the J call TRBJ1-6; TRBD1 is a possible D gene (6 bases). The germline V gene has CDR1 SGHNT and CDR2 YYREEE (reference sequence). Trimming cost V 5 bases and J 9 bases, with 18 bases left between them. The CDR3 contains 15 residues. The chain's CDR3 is CASRAGGQRTSPLHF. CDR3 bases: TGTGCCAGCAGGGCCGGAGGACAGAGAACTTCACCCCTCCACTTT.

Written as DNA, the CDR3 is TGTGCCAGCAGCTTAGAAGGAGGGGGGGCCCACAATGAGCAGTTCTTC. Protein product: CASSLEGGGAHNEQFF. The chain recombines TRBV7-2 with TRBJ2-1; weak D call: TRBD2 (7 bases). V gave up 1 base and J gave up 5 bases, with 15 bases separating them. Per germline, CDR1 SGHTA and CDR2 FQGNSA. The CDR3 has 16 residues. Filled out from reference TRBV7-2 and TRBJ2-1, the complete variable domain reads GAGVSQSPSNKVTEKGKDVELRCDPISGHTALYWYRQSLGQGLEFLIYFQGNSAPDKSGLPSDRFSAERTGGSVSTLTIQRTQQEDSAVYLCASSLEGGGAHNEQFFGPGTRLTVL.

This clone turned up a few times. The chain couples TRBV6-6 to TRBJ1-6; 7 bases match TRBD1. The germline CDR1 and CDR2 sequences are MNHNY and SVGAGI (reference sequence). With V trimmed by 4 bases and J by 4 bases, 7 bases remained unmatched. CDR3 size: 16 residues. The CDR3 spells CASSSYPGQYNSPLHF. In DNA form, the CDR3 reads TGTGCCAGCAGTTCATACCCGGGACAGTATAATTCACCCCTCCACTTT.

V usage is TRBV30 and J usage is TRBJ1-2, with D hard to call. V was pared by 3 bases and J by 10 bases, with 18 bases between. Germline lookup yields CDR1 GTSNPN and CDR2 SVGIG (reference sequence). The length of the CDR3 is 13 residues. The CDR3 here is CAWRSQPSGFYTF. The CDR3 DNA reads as TGTGCCTGGAGATCGCAGCCGAGCGGCTTCTACACCTTC.

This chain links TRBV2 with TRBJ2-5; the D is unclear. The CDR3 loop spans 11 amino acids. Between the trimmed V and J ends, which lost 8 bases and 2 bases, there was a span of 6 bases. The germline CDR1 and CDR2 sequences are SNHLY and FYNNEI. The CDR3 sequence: CASGVQETQYF. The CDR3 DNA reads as TGTGCCAGCGGGGTTCAAGAGACCCAGTACTTC.

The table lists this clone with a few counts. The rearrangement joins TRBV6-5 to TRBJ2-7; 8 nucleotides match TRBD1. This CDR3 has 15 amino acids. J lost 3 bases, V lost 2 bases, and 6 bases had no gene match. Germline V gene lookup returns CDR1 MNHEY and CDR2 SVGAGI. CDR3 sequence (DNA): TGTGCCAGCAGTTACGCCGGGACAGGTGACTACGAGCAGTACTTC. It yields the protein CASSYAGTGDYEQYF.

In DNA form, the CDR3 reads TGTGCCAGCAGCTTAGGGCAGGGGCAGAATCAGCCCCAGCATTTT. This codes for CASSLGQGQNQPQHF. This chain uses TRBV7-2 with TRBJ1-5; possible D gene TRBD1, 6 bases. CDR3 length equals 15 residues. Germline V lookup: CDR1 SGHTA, CDR2 FQGNSA. Trimming removed 1 base at V and 4 bases at J, with 11 bases between.